Presented here are 9 T cell receptor beta chains from one specimen sequenced in a study of cytomegalovirus exposure and HLA in healthy donors. Generated by immunoSEQ multiplex PCR, the TCRdb table keeps only in-frame clones and is missing some. The table records 35,000 to 55,000 clones, roughly 93% of them present only once. Input material: PBMCs. The receptors come from a woman aged 18-29 years in good health and CMV-seronegative.

The chain joins TRBV28 to TRBJ1-2; no clear D gene. V was trimmed by 7 bases and J by 2 bases, leaving 8 bases between them. CDR1 and CDR2 from the germline V gene are MDHEN and SYDVKM. The CDR3 covers 12 residues. The CDR3 nucleotides are TGTGCCAGCATTGGCGGGAACTATGGCTACACCTTC. This codes for CASIGGNYGYTF.

The genes are TRBV19 and TRBJ1-1; D remains unclear. The length of the CDR3 is 14 residues. V was clipped by 3 bases and J by 5 bases, with 13 bases between them. Per germline, CDR1 LNHDA and CDR2 SQIVND (reference sequence). CDR3 sequence reads: CASSMIRAGTEAFF. The CDR3 DNA is TGTGCCAGTAGTATGATAAGAGCGGGGACTGAAGCTTTCTTT.

V usage is TRBV9 and J usage is TRBJ2-5; 9 bases line up with TRBD1. CDR3 length equals 16 residues. Germline V gene sequence: CDR1 SGDLS, CDR2 YYNGEE. The V segment lost 0 bases and the J segment 4 bases; nucleotides outside the gene matches: 7. CDR3 sequence (DNA): TGTGCCAGCAGCGTAGGGGGACAGGGTATTGGAGAGACCCAGTACTTC. This sequence encodes CASSVGGQGIGETQYF. Complete variable domain (other parts from reference TRBV9 and TRBJ2-5): DSGVTQTPKHLITATGQRVTLRCSPRSGDLSVYWYQQSLDQGLQFLIQYYNGEERAKGNILERFSAQQFPDLHSELNLSSLELGDSALYFCASSVGGQGIGETQYFGPGTRLLVL.

As DNA, the CDR3 is TGTGCCAGCAGCCCAGAATTCAGCAGGGAGACCCAGTACTTC. It codes for CASSPEFSRETQYF. The chain uses TRBV7-9 and TRBJ2-5; no definite D call. Germline loops: CDR1 SEHNR, CDR2 FQNEAQ (reference sequence). The V end lost 5 bases, the J end lost 5 bases, and 15 bases lay between the germline ends. The length of the CDR3 is 14 residues.

The chain links TRBV5-1 to TRBJ1-1, with D possibly being TRBD1 (6 bases). The germline CDR1 and CDR2 sequences are SGHRS and YFSETQ. This CDR3 contains 13 residues. The V and J ends lost 4 bases and 11 bases respectively, with 18 bases between them. The DNA of the CDR3 is TGCGCCAGCAGCGAGGGGGACACACCGGGGGCTTTCTTT. It specifies CASSEGDTPGAFF.

V and J are TRBV2 and TRBJ2-1, with 8 bases lining up with TRBD1. The trim removed 0 bases at V and 12 bases at J, leaving 16 bases unmatched. The germline V gene has CDR1 SNHLY and CDR2 FYNNEI. This CDR3 has 17 amino acids. CDR3 nucleotide sequence: TGTGCCAGCAGTGAAGCCAGGGCGGGACAGGTAACATCGTGGCAGTTCTTC. It codes for CASSEARAGQVTSWQFF.

The chain is built from TRBV7-8 and TRBJ1-3, with D maybe TRBD1 (5 bases). The CDR3 runs 15 residues. Per the germline V gene, CDR1 is SGHVS and CDR2 is FQNEAQ. Trimming cost V 5 bases and J 3 bases, with 14 bases left between them. CDR3 region: CASSLRGKGGNTIYF. DNA of the CDR3: TGTGCCAGCAGCCTCCGGGGGAAAGGTGGAAACACCATATATTTT.

This clone was observed a few times. The chain joins TRBV5-6 to TRBJ2-1; 10 bases match TRBD1. The V gene's germline CDR1 is SGHDT and CDR2 YYEEEE. This CDR3 contains 13 residues. V lost 3 bases to trimming and J lost 6 bases; unmatched junction nucleotides: 0. CDR3 sequence reads: CASSWDRGNEQFF. The CDR3 nucleotides are TGTGCCAGCAGCTGGGACAGGGGCAATGAGCAGTTCTTC.

The V and J genes are TRBV19 and TRBJ2-5; the D gene is possibly TRBD1 (5 bases). The CDR3 has 15 amino acids. V lost 4 bases, J lost 5 bases, and 17 bases lay in between. From germline, CDR1 is LNHDA and CDR2 SQIVND (reference sequence). CDR3: CASSTSTVLLETQYF. The CDR3 coding sequence is TGTGCCAGTAGTACCTCGACAGTTCTGTTGGAGACCCAGTACTTC.